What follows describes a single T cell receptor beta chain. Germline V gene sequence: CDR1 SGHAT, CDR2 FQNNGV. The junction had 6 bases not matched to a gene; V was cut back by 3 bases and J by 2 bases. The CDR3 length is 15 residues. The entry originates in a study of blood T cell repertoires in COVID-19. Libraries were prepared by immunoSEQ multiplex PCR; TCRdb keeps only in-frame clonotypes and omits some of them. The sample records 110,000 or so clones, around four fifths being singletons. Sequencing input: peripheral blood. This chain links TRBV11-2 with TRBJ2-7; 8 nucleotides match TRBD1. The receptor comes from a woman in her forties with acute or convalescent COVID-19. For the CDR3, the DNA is TGTGCCAGCAGCTTGGGCAGGGGGCCCACCTACGAGCAGTACTTC. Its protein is CASSLGRGPTYEQYF.